The T cell receptor (beta chain) under discussion was sequenced for a study of T cells in Graves' hyperthyroidism and ophthalmopathy. This clonotype has just a few counts. Using RNA transcripts as the source, TCR beta CDR3 regions were amplified. A set of HTBI primers served as the primers for a first-round RT-PCR of the TCR CDR3. In TCRdb, the multiplex PCR reads were re-called with MiXCR into one record per CDR3 protein. The data contain some 440,000 distinct CDR3 sequences, approximately 15% of them singletons. The CDR3 is 11 amino acids. Germline-derived CDR1 and CDR2 are MDHEN and SYDVKM. The V gene lost 6 bases and the J gene lost 5 bases, with 5 bases spanning the gap.

This sequence joins TRBV28 and TRBJ1-5; D unresolved. The sequenced material came from blood. The clonotype originates from a young woman with Graves' hyperthyroidism. CDR3 sequence reads: CASRADQPQHF. The CDR3 nucleotides are TGTGCCAGCAGGGCGGATCAGCCCCAGCATTTT.